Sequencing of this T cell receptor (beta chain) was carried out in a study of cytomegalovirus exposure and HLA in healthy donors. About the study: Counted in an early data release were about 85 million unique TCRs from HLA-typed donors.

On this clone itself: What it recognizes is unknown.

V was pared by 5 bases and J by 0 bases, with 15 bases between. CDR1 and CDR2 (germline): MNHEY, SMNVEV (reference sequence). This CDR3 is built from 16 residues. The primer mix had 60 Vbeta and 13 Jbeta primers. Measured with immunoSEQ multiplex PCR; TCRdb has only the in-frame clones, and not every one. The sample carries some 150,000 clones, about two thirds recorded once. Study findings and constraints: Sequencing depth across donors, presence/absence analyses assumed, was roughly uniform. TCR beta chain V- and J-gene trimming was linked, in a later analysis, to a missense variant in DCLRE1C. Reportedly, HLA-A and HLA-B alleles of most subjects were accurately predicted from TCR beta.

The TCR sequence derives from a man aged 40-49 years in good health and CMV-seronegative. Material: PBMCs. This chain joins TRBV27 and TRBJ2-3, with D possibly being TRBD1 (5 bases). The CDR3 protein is CASSLKTDASTDTQYF. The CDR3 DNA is TGTGCCAGCAGTCTAAAGACAGACGCTAGCACAGATACGCAGTATTTT.